In its sample, the clone carrying this T cell receptor beta chain was seen a few times. Its antigen is currently unknown. Here immunoSEQ multiplex PCR was the method, and the copy in TCRdb shows in-frame clones only, minus some. There are some 10,000 clones in the sample; around 72% occur only once, and roughly 10% lies in the top ten. The CDR3 has 15 amino acids. V lost 4 bases and J 8 bases, leaving 20 bases between the germline ends. Looked up from germline, CDR1 is MNHEY and CDR2 is SVGAGI. This sample was included in a study of high-grade serous ovarian cancer treatment subgroups. The tumor samples were collected prior to definitive surgery or chemotherapy. Notes on the study in general: Clonal relatedness tracked neoantigen level, and by trend copy number and mutation load. CDR1 and CDR2 were left unanalyzed; analyses focused on CDR3.

V is TRBV6-5 and J is TRBJ1-2; D may be TRBD1 (5 bases). Material: tumor tissue. The source is a human donor with high-grade serous ovarian cancer. CDR3 protein: CASSWGPFQLKGYTF. In DNA, the CDR3 is TGTGCCAGCAGTTGGGGACCGTTTCAGCTTAAAGGCTACACCTTC.